Shown below are 32 T cell receptor beta chains from a single sample sequenced in a study of cytomegalovirus exposure and HLA in healthy donors. This table comes from immunoSEQ multiplex PCR, and its TCRdb copy is limited to in-frame clones, with some not included. The table lists 120,000 or so clones, roughly 90% of them singletons. Sequenced sample: PBMCs. These receptor sequences come from a woman under 30 in good health and CMV-seronegative.

This sequence joins TRBV7-9 and TRBJ2-3, with TRBD1 matching over 7 bases. With 9 bases clipped from V and 2 bases from J, the junction kept 2 bases outside the gene matches. The CDR3 runs to 12 residues. Germline values: CDR1 SEHNR, CDR2 FQNEAQ (reference sequence). CDR3 protein: CASQGDTDTQYF. CDR3 in DNA: TGTGCCAGTCAGGGGGACACAGATACGCAGTATTTT.

J is TRBJ1-1 and V is TRBV27, with D unclear. Trimming removed 3 bases from V and 3 bases from J, with 8 bases in between. Germline lookup yields CDR1 MNHEY and CDR2 SMNVEV (reference sequence). The CDR3 is 13 amino acids. For the CDR3, the DNA is TGTGCCAGCAGTTTCGGGGTGGACACTGAAGCTTTCTTT. This translates into CASSFGVDTEAFF.

The J gene is TRBJ2-1, the V gene TRBV28; TRBD2 agrees at 7 bases. CDR1 and CDR2 (germline): MDHEN, SYDVKM. Unmatched junction bases numbered 7, after V lost 7 bases and J lost 4 bases. CDR3 size: 14 residues. This chain's CDR3 is CASTSGTTYNEQFF. In DNA form, the CDR3 reads TGTGCCAGCACGTCCGGGACTACTTACAATGAGCAGTTCTTC.

Only one count was recorded for this clone. The rearrangement joins TRBV7-3 to TRBJ2-6; tentatively, D is TRBD2 (6 bases). CDR1 SGHTA and CDR2 FQGTGA come from the germline V gene. The CDR3 covers 18 residues. V was trimmed by 1 base and J by 3 bases, leaving 16 bases between them. The CDR3 loop reads CASSLIGAAGLGANVLTF. The CDR3 DNA reads as TGTGCCAGCAGCTTAATCGGGGCGGCGGGGCTTGGGGCCAACGTCCTGACTTTC.

This chain connects TRBV6-1 to TRBJ1-1; 11 bases match TRBD1. The CDR3 covers 15 residues. CDR1 is MNHNS, CDR2 SASEGT, per germline. Losses at the gene ends were 6 bases for V and 6 bases for J; bases not matched to a gene: 9. CDR3 loop: CASSESRTGGPEAFF. As DNA, the CDR3 is TGTGCCAGCAGCGAGAGTAGGACAGGGGGCCCTGAAGCTTTCTTT.

This clone was counted a single time. This sequence joins TRBV2 and TRBJ1-5, with TRBD1 identical over 8 bases. Per the germline V gene, CDR1 is SNHLY and CDR2 is FYNNEI. This CDR3 has 14 amino acids. Unmatched junction bases numbered 7, after V lost 5 bases and J lost 7 bases. As DNA, the CDR3 is TGTGCCAGCAGTCGGGACAGGAGGGACCAGCCCCAGCATTTT. Translated, it gives CASSRDRRDQPQHF.

The V call is TRBV9, the J call TRBJ2-6; 10 bases fit TRBD1. The CDR3 covers 17 residues. After removal of 4 bases from V and 0 bases from J, the junction contained 4 bases not matched to a gene. CDR1 SGDLS and CDR2 YYNGEE come from the germline V gene. The CDR3 protein is CASSLGQGSSGANVLTF. CDR3 bases: TGTGCCAGCAGCTTGGGACAGGGGAGCTCTGGGGCCAACGTCCTGACTTTC.

J is TRBJ1-2 and V is TRBV5-1; a weak D match, TRBD1 (6 bases). This CDR3 is built from 14 residues. The V end was cut by 1 base, the J end by 2 bases, with 9 bases between. CDR1 SGHRS and CDR2 YFSETQ come from the germline V gene. Written as DNA, the CDR3 is TGCGCCAGCAGCTTGAGGACAGAAAACTATGGCTACACCTTC. Encoded protein: CASSLRTENYGYTF.

The V and J genes are TRBV25-1 and TRBJ1-2; D is perhaps TRBD1 (6 bases). The V gene's germline CDR1 is MGHDK and CDR2 SYGVNS. The V and J ends lost 2 bases and 6 bases respectively, with 13 bases between them. CDR3 length: 14 residues. The CDR3 nucleotides are TGTGCCAGCAGTGAAACTAACAGGGTCGATGGCTACACCTTC. Protein sequence: CASSETNRVDGYTF.

The chain is built from TRBV28 and TRBJ1-2; D gene ambiguous. V was pared by 6 bases and J by 4 bases, with 15 bases between. The CDR3 sequence is 14 residues long. Germline CDR1 reads MDHEN; CDR2 reads SYDVKM. CDR3 DNA: TGTGCCAGCAGCTACACTACAAACACCTATGGCTACACCTTC. This translates into CASSYTTNTYGYTF.

The chain combines TRBV28 with TRBJ1-4; 10 bases align to TRBD1. Germline V CDR1 and CDR2: MDHEN, SYDVKM. V trimming: 8 bases; J trimming: 6 bases; junction bases outside the gene matches: 3. This CDR3 comprises 13 residues. CDR3: CASRDRGYEKLFF. DNA of the CDR3: TGTGCCAGCCGGGACAGGGGCTATGAAAAACTGTTTTTT.

This chain joins TRBV2 and TRBJ1-5, with 7 bases aligning to TRBD1. Trimming took 6 bases from V and 5 from J; bases not matched to a gene: 10. The CDR3 is made up of 15 amino acids. CDR1 and CDR2 (germline): SNHLY, FYNNEI. The CDR3 nucleotides are TGTGCCAGCAGACCGGACAGGATAATGCATCAGCCCCAGCATTTT. Protein: CASRPDRIMHQPQHF.

The chain has TRBV10-1 and TRBJ2-3; tentative D call: TRBD1 (6 bases). Germline assignment: CDR1 WNHNN and CDR2 SYGVQD (reference sequence). CDR3 length: 15 residues. V dropped 4 bases and J dropped 1 base, with 12 bases sitting between them. The DNA for the CDR3 is TGCGCCAGCAGTGGACTTCGGACAGGCACAGATACGCAGTATTTT. Amino acid sequence: CASSGLRTGTDTQYF.

The rearrangement uses TRBV19 and TRBJ1-4; no reliable D call. The CDR3 is 14 residues long. The germline V gene has CDR1 LNHDA and CDR2 SQIVND (reference sequence). V lost 3 bases and J lost 8, with 13 bases in between. In DNA form, the CDR3 reads TGTGCCAGTAGTATGGTGAGGGTACGAGAAAAACTGTTTTTT. Translating it yields CASSMVRVREKLFF.

This chain connects TRBV5-1 to TRBJ2-7; 11 nucleotides match TRBD2. This CDR3 is 17 amino acids long. The germline gives CDR1 SGHRS, CDR2 YFSETQ. Trimming removed 0 bases from V and 6 bases from J; junction bases left unmatched: 11. The CDR3 protein is CASSLAGLAGGTAEQYF. The CDR3 DNA follows: TGCGCCAGCAGCTTGGCCGGGCTAGCGGGAGGCACTGCCGAGCAGTACTTC. Looking up the rest from reference TRBV5-1 and TRBJ2-7 gives the full variable domain: KAGVTQTPRYLIKTRGQQVTLSCSPISGHRSVSWYQQTPGQGLQFLFEYFSETQRNKGNFPGRFSGRQFSNSRSEMNVSTLELGDSALYLCASSLAGLAGGTAEQYFGPGTRLTVT.

The chain links TRBV18 to TRBJ2-7, with TRBD1 matching 9 bases. Germline lookup yields CDR1 KGHSH and CDR2 LQKENI. Trimming took 3 bases from V and 6 from J; bases not matched to a gene: 6. CDR3 size: 14 residues. The CDR3 sequence: CASSPSGQGSEQYF. The DNA for the CDR3 is TGTGCCAGCTCACCCTCGGGACAGGGCTCCGAGCAGTACTTC.

The chain couples TRBV21-1 to TRBJ1-2; the table's D call TRBD1 went unverified against the DNA. TRBV21-1 is designated a pseudogene. The CDR3 has 15 amino acids. CDR3: CASSTSTGDSYGYTF. CDR3 coding DNA: TGTGCCAGCAGCACGTCGACAGGGGACAGCTATGGCTACACCTTC.

The rearrangement links TRBV27 to TRBJ2-5; TRBD2 matches 7 bases. This CDR3 comprises 15 residues. The germline V gene has CDR1 MNHEY and CDR2 SMNVEV (reference sequence). Trimming cost V 5 bases and J 4 bases; bases outside gene matches: 10. The CDR3 is CASSLGGFWRETQYF. In DNA form, the CDR3 reads TGTGCCAGCAGTCTGGGGGGGTTTTGGAGAGAGACCCAGTACTTC.

This clone occurred once. V usage is TRBV28 and J usage is TRBJ2-5, with D possibly being TRBD2 (6 bases). The CDR3 is 16 residues long. V was trimmed by 2 bases and J by 4 bases, leaving 17 bases between them. Germline lookup yields CDR1 MDHEN and CDR2 SYDVKM. DNA of the CDR3: TGTGCCAGCAGTTTAGACGGGACGGTCGGGAGAGAGACCCAGTACTTC. Protein: CASSLDGTVGRETQYF.

The gene calls are TRBV6-5 and TRBJ1-2, with 7 nucleotides matching TRBD1. Per germline, CDR1 MNHEY and CDR2 SVGAGI. CDR3 length equals 15 residues. J lost 1 base, V lost 6 bases, and 8 bases had no gene match. The CDR3 is CASRSPGTDNYGYTF. For the CDR3, the DNA is TGTGCCAGCAGATCCCCCGGGACAGATAACTATGGCTACACCTTC.

The chain uses TRBV6-1 and TRBJ2-5, with TRBD2 matching over 7 bases. The junction had 6 bases not matched to a gene; V was cut back by 2 bases and J by 3 bases. This CDR3 is 15 amino acids long. Per germline, CDR1 MNHNS and CDR2 SASEGT. In DNA, the CDR3 is TGTGCCAGCAGTGAAACCTGGCTAGCGGAAGAGACCCAGTACTTC. This codes for CASSETWLAEETQYF.

V is TRBV4-1 and J is TRBJ2-7, with D tentatively TRBD1 (5 bases). The germline V and J ends were trimmed by 2 bases and 2 bases, with 13 bases remaining between them. The CDR3 spans 15 residues. Germline CDR1 and CDR2: MGHRA and YSYEKL. The CDR3 is CASSQPGLGAYEQYF. CDR3 nucleotide sequence: TGCGCCAGCAGCCAACCAGGGTTAGGAGCCTACGAGCAGTACTTC.

This chain joins TRBV14 and TRBJ1-5, with D tentatively TRBD1 (6 bases). Germline CDR1 SGHDN, CDR2 FVKESK. The CDR3 has 15 amino acids. V dropped 4 bases and J dropped 2 bases, with 12 bases sitting between them. The DNA for the CDR3 is TGTGCCAGCAGCCCCGCGGGGGCTGGCAATCAGCCCCAGCATTTT. Its protein is CASSPAGAGNQPQHF.

This chain links TRBV11-2 with TRBJ2-7, with 9 bases aligning to TRBD1. The CDR3 has 14 residues. Losses at the gene ends were 6 bases for V and 6 bases for J; bases not matched to a gene: 9. Germline V CDR1 and CDR2: SGHAT, FQNNGV. CDR3 loop: CASSLQGASSEQYF. CDR3 DNA: TGTGCCAGCAGTTTACAGGGGGCGTCGAGCGAGCAGTACTTC. Full variable domain (remainder filled in from reference TRBV11-2 and TRBJ2-7): EAGVAQSPRYKIIEKRQSVAFWCNPISGHATLYWYQQILGQGPKLLIQFQNNGVVDDSQLPKDRFSAERLKGVDSTLKIQPAKLEDSAVYLCASSLQGASSEQYFGPGTRLTVT.

The gene calls are TRBV19 and TRBJ2-1; D not certain. Trimming left V 6 bases short and J 2 bases short, with 11 bases between. The germline V gene encodes CDR1 LNHDA and CDR2 SQIVND (reference sequence). This CDR3 is 14 amino acids long. CDR3 amino acids: CASSFRLPYNEQFF. The CDR3 coding sequence is TGTGCCAGTAGCTTCAGGTTACCCTACAATGAGCAGTTCTTC.

The rearrangement links TRBV6-6 to TRBJ1-5, with a tentative D call TRBD1 (6 bases). The CDR3 extends over 14 amino acids. Germline CDR1 MNHNY, CDR2 SVGAGI (reference sequence). V was pared by 6 bases and J by 7 bases, with 16 bases between. CDR3 coding DNA: TGTGCCAGCAGGGAAACAGGGTATAAGCAGCCCCAGCATTTT. This encodes CASRETGYKQPQHF.

This rearrangement joins TRBV6-1 to TRBJ2-1, with no clear D. V lost 5 bases and J lost 4, with 3 bases in between. This CDR3 is 11 amino acids long. Germline V gives CDR1 MNHNS, CDR2 SASEGT. The CDR3 nucleotides are TGTGCCAGCAGTCTTTACAATGAGCAGTTCTTC. Translated: CASSLYNEQFF.

The chain links TRBV5-6 to TRBJ2-7; 11 bases match TRBD2. The CDR3 has 15 residues. V shed 2 bases, J shed 5 bases, and the junction held 6 bases outside the gene matches. Looked up from germline, CDR1 is SGHDT and CDR2 is YYEEEE. This CDR3 is CASSFSGRVSHEQYF. The CDR3 nucleotides read TGTGCCAGCAGCTTTAGCGGGAGGGTCTCGCACGAGCAGTACTTC.

The CDR3 coding sequence is TGTGCCAGCAGCTTGGGGACAGCTTCTAATGAAAAACTGTTTTTT. It translates to CASSLGTASNEKLFF. The rearrangement uses TRBV5-8 and TRBJ1-4; D is possibly TRBD1 (6 bases). The germline CDR1 and CDR2 sequences are SGHTS and YDEGEE. The CDR3 extends over 15 amino acids. V was shortened by 0 bases and J by 3 bases, with 9 bases between the two germline ends.

The chain carries TRBV7-7 and TRBJ2-1; D possibly corresponds to TRBD2 (5 bases). The CDR3 consists of 12 residues. Germline V gene sequence: CDR1 SSHAT, CDR2 FNYEAQ (reference sequence). CDR3 sequence reads: CASGSDGDEQFF. The CDR3 DNA is TGTGCTTCGGGTAGCGATGGGGATGAGCAGTTCTTC.

This sequence joins TRBV30 and TRBJ2-6; a possible D gene is TRBD1 (5 bases). The germline CDR1 and CDR2 sequences are GTSNPN and SVGIG (reference sequence). V gave up 5 bases and J gave up 2 bases, with 10 bases separating them. This CDR3 is built from 14 residues. The CDR3 DNA is TGTGCCTGGGGCAGGGTGGCTGGGGCCAACGTCCTGACTTTC. It encodes CAWGRVAGANVLTF. The full variable domain, with the rest looked up from reference TRBV30 and TRBJ2-6, is SQTIHQWPATLVQPVGSPLSLECTVEGTSNPNLYWYRQAAGRGLQLLFYSVGIGQISSEVPQNLSASRPQDRQFILSSKKLLLSDSGFYLCAWGRVAGANVLTFGAGSRLTVL.

The sample holds one count of this clone. The genes are TRBV29-1 and TRBJ2-5; 10 bases align to TRBD1. The CDR3 is 14 residues long. Unmatched junction bases numbered 7, after V lost 4 bases and J lost 5 bases. Germline V gene sequence: CDR1 SQVTM, CDR2 ANQGSEA. The CDR3 protein is CSVGQGAGTETQYF. In nucleotides, the CDR3 is TGCAGCGTTGGACAGGGGGCTGGGACGGAGACCCAGTACTTC.